Shown below are 10 T cell receptor beta chains from a single sample sequenced in a study of cytomegalovirus exposure and HLA in healthy donors. The repertoire was sequenced with immunoSEQ multiplex PCR; TCRdb's copy has only in-frame clones and lacks some. The profile shows some 48,000 clones, approximately 93% of them singletons. The specimen sequenced was PBMCs. The receptor set was obtained from a woman aged 18-29 years in good health and CMV-seropositive.

The V gene is TRBV5-5, the J gene TRBJ2-7; D may be TRBD1 (5 bases). Trimming removed 0 bases from V and 3 bases from J, with 13 bases in between. CDR3 length equals 15 residues. Per the germline V gene, CDR1 is SGHKS and CDR2 is YYEKEE (reference sequence). CDR3 sequence (DNA): TGTGCCAGCAGCTTGGCGGACATTCTCTACTACGAGCAGTACTTC. It yields the protein CASSLADILYYEQYF.

V usage is TRBV9 and J usage is TRBJ2-7; 7 nucleotides align to TRBD1. V was clipped by 3 bases and J by 1 base; unmatched bases: 4. Germline-derived CDR1 and CDR2 are SGDLS and YYNGEE. CDR3 length: 14 residues. The CDR3, as DNA: TGTGCCAGCAGCGCCAGGGGACAGTCCTACGAGCAGTACTTC. It specifies CASSARGQSYEQYF.

This chain links TRBV7-2 with TRBJ2-7; 7 bases agree with TRBD1. Germline trimming cut 6 bases from V and 3 bases from J; bases unmatched to any gene: 11. CDR1 and CDR2 from the germline V gene are SGHTA and FQGNSA. The CDR3 totals 15 residues. The CDR3 region has the DNA TGTGCCAGCAGTCCCGACAGGGCTACTCACTACGAGCAGTACTTC. The encoded protein is CASSPDRATHYEQYF.

The rearrangement uses TRBV19 and TRBJ2-3; D ambiguous. This CDR3 has 13 residues. The germline V and J ends were trimmed by 5 bases and 1 base, with 7 bases remaining between them. Germline V gene lookup returns CDR1 LNHDA and CDR2 SQIVND (reference sequence). The CDR3 DNA reads TGTGCCAGTAGTCATACAGGCACAGATACGCAGTATTTT. Translation gives CASSHTGTDTQYF.

This chain joins TRBV19 and TRBJ2-3, with D tentatively TRBD2 (5 bases). The V end was cut by 0 bases, the J end by 0 bases, with 10 bases between. Germline CDR1 reads LNHDA; CDR2 reads SQIVND (reference sequence). The CDR3 sequence is 16 residues long. CDR3 sequence reads: CASSIDAGWSTDTQYF. CDR3 bases: TGTGCCAGTAGTATAGATGCGGGTTGGAGCACAGATACGCAGTATTTT.

This chain links TRBV9 with TRBJ2-3, with D tentatively TRBD2 (5 bases). The CDR3 sequence is 14 residues long. With 6 bases removed from V and 4 bases from J, the gap between germline ends came to 15 bases. CDR1 is SGDLS and CDR2 is YYNGEE in the germline V gene. The CDR3 spells CASKSGLAPDTQYF. The CDR3 bases are TGTGCCAGCAAATCTGGGCTAGCCCCAGATACGCAGTATTTT.

This clone came up once. The chain recombines TRBV4-3 with TRBJ2-3; tentatively, D is TRBD2 (6 bases). This CDR3 spans 16 amino acids. Germline CDR1 is LGHNA and CDR2 is YSLEER. V shed 4 bases and J shed 2 bases, with 16 bases lying between them. The CDR3 region has the DNA TGCGCCAGCAGCCGGTTTGGAGGGTACTACACAGATACGCAGTATTTT. It encodes CASSRFGGYYTDTQYF.

The chain links TRBV18 to TRBJ1-1; 7 bases align to TRBD1. The length of the CDR3 is 13 residues. Germline CDR1 is KGHSH and CDR2 is LQKENI. V lost 2 bases, J lost 7 bases, and 4 bases stayed unmatched. The CDR3 DNA reads TGTGCCAGCTCACCAACCCGGGACAGTGAAGCTTTCTTT. Translated: CASSPTRDSEAFF.

The chain couples TRBV28 to TRBJ1-4; D uncertain. In germline, CDR1 is MDHEN, CDR2 SYDVKM. This CDR3 spans 15 amino acids. Trimming cost V 6 bases and J 6 bases, with 17 bases left between them. In nucleotides, the CDR3 is TGTGCCAGCAGGGCCCCCGAGAGGCTATATGAAAAACTGTTTTTT. This gives the protein CASRAPERLYEKLFF.

The V call is TRBV28, the J call TRBJ1-1; D not certain. This CDR3 comprises 10 residues. V was clipped by 5 bases and J by 10 bases, with 8 bases between them. Germline CDR1 MDHEN, CDR2 SYDVKM. DNA for the CDR3: TGTGCCAGCAGTGGGCCAGGAGCTTTCTTT. This translates into CASSGPGAFF. Combining the CDR3 with reference TRBV28 and TRBJ1-1 gives the whole variable domain DVKVTQSSRYLVKRTGEKVFLECVQDMDHENMFWYRQDPGLGLRLIYFSYDVKMKEKGDIPEGYSVSREKKERFSLILESASTNQTSMYLCASSGPGAFFGQGTRLTVV.